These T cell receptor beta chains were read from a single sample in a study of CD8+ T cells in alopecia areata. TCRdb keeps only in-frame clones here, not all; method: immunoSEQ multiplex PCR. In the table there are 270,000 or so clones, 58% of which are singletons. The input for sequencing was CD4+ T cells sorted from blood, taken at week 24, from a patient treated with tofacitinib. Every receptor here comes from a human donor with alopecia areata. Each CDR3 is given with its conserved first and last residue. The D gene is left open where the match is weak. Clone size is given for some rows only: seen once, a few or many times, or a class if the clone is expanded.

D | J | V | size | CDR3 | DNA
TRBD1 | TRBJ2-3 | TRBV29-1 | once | CSSRDRVPTDTQYF | TGCAGCTCGCGGGACAGGGTCCCCACAGATACGCAGTATTTT
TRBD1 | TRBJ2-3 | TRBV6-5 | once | CASRTGQPGTQYF | TGTGCCAGCAGAACGGGACAGCCGGGAACGCAGTATTTT
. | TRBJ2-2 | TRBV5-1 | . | CASSSRDLNTGELFF | TGCGCCAGCAGCTCCCGGGACCTGAACACCGGGGAGCTGTTTTTT
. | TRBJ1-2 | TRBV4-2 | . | CASSQEPGTIDYGYTF | TGTGCCAGCAGCCAAGAACCGGGTACCATCGACTATGGCTACACCTTC
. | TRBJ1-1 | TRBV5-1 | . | CASRLMFRLAGTEAFF | TGCGCCAGCAGACTTATGTTTAGGCTGGCCGGCACTGAAGCTTTCTTT
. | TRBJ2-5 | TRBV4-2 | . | CASSQDAAETQYF | TGTGCCAGCAGCCAAGATGCGGCAGAGACCCAGTACTTC
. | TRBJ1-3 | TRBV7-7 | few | CASSSRRDTIYF | TGTGCTAGCAGCTCTCGTCGGGACACCATATATTTT
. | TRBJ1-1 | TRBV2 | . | CASRAWASNTEAFF | TGTGCCAGCAGGGCTTGGGCCAGCAACACTGAAGCTTTCTTT
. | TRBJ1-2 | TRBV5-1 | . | CASSLAPGRDYGYTF | TGCGCCAGCAGCTTGGCCCCAGGGCGGGACTATGGCTACACCTTC
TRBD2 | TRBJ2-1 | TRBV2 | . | CASDKGSGGRYNEQFF | TGTGCCAGCGACAAGGGTAGCGGGGGTCGCTACAATGAGCAGTTCTTC
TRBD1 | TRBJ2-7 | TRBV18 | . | CASSPDRVAGEQYF | TGTGCCAGCTCACCGGACAGGGTAGCAGGTGAGCAGTACTTC
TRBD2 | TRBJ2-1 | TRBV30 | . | CAWIPGQILAGESSYNEQFF | TGTGCCTGGATCCCCGGGCAAATCCTAGCGGGGGAAAGCTCCTACAATGAGCAGTTCTTC
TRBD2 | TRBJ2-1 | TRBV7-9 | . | CASSISSGVYNEQFF | TGTGCCAGCAGCATTTCTAGCGGGGTTTACAATGAGCAGTTCTTC
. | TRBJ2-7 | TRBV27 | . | CASSLSLSSYEQYF | TGTGCCAGCAGTTTATCGCTCAGCTCCTACGAGCAGTACTTC
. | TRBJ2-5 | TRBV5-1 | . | CASRDSFQETQYF | TGCGCCAGCAGGGACAGCTTCCAAGAGACCCAGTACTTC
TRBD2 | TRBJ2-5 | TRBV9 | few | CASGAGEETQYF | TGTGCCAGCGGAGCGGGGGAAGAGACCCAGTACTTC
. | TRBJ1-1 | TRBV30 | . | CAWSEQGNTEAFF | TGTGCCTGGAGTGAACAGGGGAACACTGAAGCTTTCTTT
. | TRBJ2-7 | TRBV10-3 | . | CASDPGLGYEQYF | TGTGCCAGCGATCCGGGGTTAGGCTACGAGCAGTACTTC
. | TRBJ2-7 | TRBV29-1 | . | CSVENAGPYEQYF | TGCAGCGTTGAGAACGCGGGCCCCTACGAGCAGTACTTC
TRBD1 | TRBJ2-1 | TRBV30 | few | CAWGLASLTGEQFF | TGTGCCTGGGGCTTAGCGTCCCTGACAGGGGAGCAGTTCTTC
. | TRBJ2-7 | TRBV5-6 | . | CASSLVSVSYEQYF | TGTGCCAGCAGCTTGGTATCGGTCTCCTACGAGCAGTACTTC
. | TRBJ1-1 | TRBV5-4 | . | CASSLSITSEAFF | TGTGCCAGCAGCTTGTCAATTACCAGTGAAGCTTTCTTT
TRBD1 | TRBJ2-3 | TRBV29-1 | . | CSVETTGYTDTQYF | TGCAGCGTTGAGACGACAGGGTACACAGATACGCAGTATTTT
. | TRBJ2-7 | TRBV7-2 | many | CASTLSQYEQYF | TGTGCCAGCACCCTCTCTCAGTACGAGCAGTACTTC
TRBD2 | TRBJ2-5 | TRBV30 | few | CAWSLQSGGETQYF | TGTGCCTGGAGCCTTCAATCGGGGGGAGAGACCCAGTACTTC
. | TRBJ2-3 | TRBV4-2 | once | CASSQDEGTDTQYF | TGTGCCAGCAGCCAAGATGAGGGGACAGATACGCAGTATTTT
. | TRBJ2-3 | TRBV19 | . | CASSIDRTDTQYF | TGTGCCAGTAGTATAGATCGCACAGATACGCAGTATTTT
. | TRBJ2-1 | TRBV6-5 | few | CASGQGRQFF | TGTGCCAGCGGCCAGGGTAGACAGTTCTTC
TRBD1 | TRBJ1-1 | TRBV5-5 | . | CASSRQGESEAFF | TGTGCCAGCAGCCGACAGGGGGAGTCGGAAGCTTTCTTT
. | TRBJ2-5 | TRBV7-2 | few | CASSPGHQETQYF | TGTGCCAGCAGCCCGGGCCACCAAGAGACCCAGTACTTC
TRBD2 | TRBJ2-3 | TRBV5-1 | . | CASSSVAGAYTDTQYF | TGCGCCAGCAGCTCTGTAGCGGGGGCCTACACAGATACGCAGTATTTT
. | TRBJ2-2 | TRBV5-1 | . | CASSFGGGETGELFF | TGCGCCAGCAGCTTCGGAGGGGGAGAGACCGGGGAGCTGTTTTTT
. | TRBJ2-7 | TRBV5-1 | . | CVSSIDGIRATGQYF | TGCGTCAGCAGTATAGACGGGATAAGGGCCACCGGGCAGTACTTC
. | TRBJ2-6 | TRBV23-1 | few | CASSHLSWGPALWANVLTF | TGCGCCAGCAGTCATCTCTCTTGGGGGCCCGCGCTCTGGGCCAACGTCCTGACTTTC
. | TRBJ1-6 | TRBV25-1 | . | CASSGRGFSPLHF | TGTGCCAGCAGTGGGAGGGGGTTTTCACCCCTCCACTTT
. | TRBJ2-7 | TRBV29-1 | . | CSVEKDGPYEQYF | TGCAGCGTTGAGAAGGACGGGCCCTACGAGCAGTACTTC
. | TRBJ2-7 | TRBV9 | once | CASSVEVVPEGYEQYF | TGTGCCAGCAGCGTAGAGGTGGTCCCCGAGGGGTACGAGCAGTACTTC
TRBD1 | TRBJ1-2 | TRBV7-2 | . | CASSTRGGRRTGNSNGYTF | TGTGCCAGCAGCACCAGAGGCGGGCGGAGGACAGGGAACAGCAATGGCTACACCTTC
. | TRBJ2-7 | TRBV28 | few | CASTTTYEQYF | TGTGCCAGCACCACTACCTACGAGCAGTACTTC
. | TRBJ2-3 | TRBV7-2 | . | CASSRLHGTDTQYF | TGTGCCAGCAGCCGCCTTCACGGCACAGATACGCAGTATTTT
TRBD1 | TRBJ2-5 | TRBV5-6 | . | CASSRGQLQETQYF | TGTGCCAGCAGCCGGGGACAGCTTCAAGAGACCCAGTACTTC
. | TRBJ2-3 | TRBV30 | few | CAWSVQEGTDTQYF | TGTGCCTGGAGTGTACAAGAGGGCACAGATACGCAGTATTTT
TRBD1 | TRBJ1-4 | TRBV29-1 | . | CSVAGTGREKLFF | TGCAGCGTTGCAGGGACAGGGCGGGAAAAACTGTTTTTT
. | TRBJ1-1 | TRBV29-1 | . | CSVEDGWQVGRKETEAFF | TGCAGCGTTGAAGATGGGTGGCAGGTTGGGAGGAAAGAAACTGAAGCTTTCTTT
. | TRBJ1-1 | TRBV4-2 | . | CASSQDNTGRNTEAFF | TGTGCCAGCAGCCAAGATAACACAGGGCGGAACACTGAAGCTTTCTTT
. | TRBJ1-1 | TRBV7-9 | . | CASSLEGLEAFF | TGTGCCAGCAGCTTGGAGGGGCTCGAAGCTTTCTTT
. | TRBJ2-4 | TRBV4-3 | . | CASSQAGGGVNIQYF | TGCGCCAGCAGCCAAGCTGGAGGGGGGGTAAACATTCAGTACTTC
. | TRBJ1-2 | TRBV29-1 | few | CSVEGNLYGYTF | TGCAGCGTTGAAGGCAACCTCTATGGCTACACCTTC
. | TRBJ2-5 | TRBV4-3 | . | CASSQDFQETQYF | TGCGCCAGCAGCCAAGACTTCCAAGAGACCCAGTACTTC
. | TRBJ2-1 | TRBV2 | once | CASSEALRAPEQFF | TGTGCCAGCAGTGAAGCGCTTAGGGCCCCTGAGCAGTTCTTC
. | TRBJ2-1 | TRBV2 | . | CASSAVNEQFF | TGTGCCAGCAGTGCGGTCAATGAGCAGTTCTTC
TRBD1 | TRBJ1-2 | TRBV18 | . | CASSPYRGTRMGYTF | TGTGCCAGCTCGCCGTACAGGGGAACTCGGATGGGCTACACCTTC
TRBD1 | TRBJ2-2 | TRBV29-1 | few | CSARTGDGGELFF | TGCAGCGCCCGGACAGGGGACGGCGGGGAGCTGTTTTTT